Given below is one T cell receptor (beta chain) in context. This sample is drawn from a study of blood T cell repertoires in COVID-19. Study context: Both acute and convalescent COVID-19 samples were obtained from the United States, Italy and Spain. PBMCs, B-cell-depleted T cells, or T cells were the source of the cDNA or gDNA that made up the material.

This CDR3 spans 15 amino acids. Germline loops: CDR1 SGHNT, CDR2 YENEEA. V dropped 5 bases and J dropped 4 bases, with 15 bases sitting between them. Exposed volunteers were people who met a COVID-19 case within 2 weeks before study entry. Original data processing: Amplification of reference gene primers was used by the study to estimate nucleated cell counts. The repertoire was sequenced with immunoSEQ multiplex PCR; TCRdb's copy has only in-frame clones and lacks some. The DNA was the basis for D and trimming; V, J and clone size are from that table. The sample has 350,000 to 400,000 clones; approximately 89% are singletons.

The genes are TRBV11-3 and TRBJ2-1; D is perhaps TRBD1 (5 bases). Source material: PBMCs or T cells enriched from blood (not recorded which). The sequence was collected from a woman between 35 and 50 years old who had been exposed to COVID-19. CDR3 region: CASSLPGKGYNEQFF. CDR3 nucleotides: TGTGCCAGCAGCCTCCCAGGGAAGGGGTACAATGAGCAGTTCTTC.